This is a list of T cell receptor beta chains from one sample in a study of blood T cell repertoires in COVID-19. Sequenced by immunoSEQ multiplex PCR; TCRdb stores in-frame clones only, minus some. The table shows tens of thousands of clones, with just under 85% occurring only once. What was sequenced was peripheral blood. These TCRs come from a man between 45 and 60 years old with acute or convalescent COVID-19. CDR3s include the opening cysteine and the closing phenylalanine or tryptophan. Fields, in order: J gene, clone size, V gene, D gene, CDR3 DNA, CDR3 protein. D genes are given only for firm matches. The size of a clone is reported for some rows only, either as once, few or many, or as a class for expanded clones.

J gene: TRBJ1-1
clone size: few
V gene: TRBV7-9
D gene: -
CDR3 DNA: TGTGCCAGCAGCTTAGGGTTGGCGGGTGACGCTTTCTTT
CDR3 protein: CASSLGLAGDAFF

J gene: TRBJ2-7
clone size: few
V gene: TRBV9
D gene: TRBD2
CDR3 DNA: TGTGCCAGCAGCGCGACTAGCGGGAGACATCTCGAGCAGTACTTC
CDR3 protein: CASSATSGRHLEQYF

J gene: TRBJ1-3
clone size: -
V gene: TRBV7-2
D gene: -
CDR3 DNA: TGTGCCAGCAGCTTAAGAGGGAAGGCTGGAAACACCATATATTTT
CDR3 protein: CASSLRGKAGNTIYF

J gene: TRBJ2-5
clone size: few
V gene: TRBV5-4
D gene: TRBD2
CDR3 DNA: TGTGCCAGCAGGCCCCTAGCGGGGGGGCTGGAGACCCAGTACTTC
CDR3 protein: CASRPLAGGLETQYF

J gene: TRBJ1-1
clone size: -
V gene: TRBV25-1
D gene: -
CDR3 DNA: TGTGCCAGCAGTGAGGGCCCGAACACTGAAGCTTTCTTT
CDR3 protein: CASSEGPNTEAFF

J gene: TRBJ2-1
clone size: once
V gene: TRBV6-6
D gene: -
CDR3 DNA: TGTGCCAGCAGTTACAGAGAAGTCAATGAGCAGTTCTTC
CDR3 protein: CASSYREVNEQFF

J gene: TRBJ2-7
clone size: -
V gene: TRBV6-1
D gene: TRBD2
CDR3 DNA: TGTGCCAGCAGTGATTTAGGACTAGCGGGAGTCTACGAGCAGTACTTC
CDR3 protein: CASSDLGLAGVYEQYF

J gene: TRBJ2-3
clone size: once
V gene: TRBV18
D gene: TRBD2
CDR3 DNA: TGTGCCAGCTCACCCTCTAGCGGGGGGGCCGATACGCAGTATTTT
CDR3 protein: CASSPSSGGADTQYF

J gene: TRBJ2-5
clone size: once
V gene: TRBV30
D gene: -
CDR3 DNA: TGTGCCTGTGGTGCTGCTTTTGTAGCGACCCAGTACTTC
CDR3 protein: CACGAAFVATQYF

J gene: TRBJ2-3
clone size: -
V gene: TRBV5-5
D gene: -
CDR3 DNA: TGTGCCAGCAGCTTCACTGCCCCAGATACGCAGTATTTT
CDR3 protein: CASSFTAPDTQYF

J gene: TRBJ2-2
clone size: -
V gene: TRBV6-5
D gene: TRBD2
CDR3 DNA: TGTGCCAGCAGTTCGGGAAAAGCGGGAGGGGAGGAGCTGTTTTTT
CDR3 protein: CASSSGKAGGEELFF

J gene: TRBJ2-7
clone size: -
V gene: TRBV29-1
D gene: TRBD2
CDR3 DNA: TGCAGCGTTGGACTAGCGAGAGTGGGGTCCTACGAGCAGTACTTC
CDR3 protein: CSVGLARVGSYEQYF

J gene: TRBJ2-3
clone size: -
V gene: TRBV5-1
D gene: TRBD2
CDR3 DNA: TGCGCCAGCAGCTTAAGGACTAGCGGGACCACAGATACGCAGTATTTT
CDR3 protein: CASSLRTSGTTDTQYF

J gene: TRBJ1-3
clone size: once
V gene: TRBV7-8
D gene: -
CDR3 DNA: TGTGCCAGCAGCTTAGCGAGGGATTCTGGAAACACCATATATTTT
CDR3 protein: CASSLARDSGNTIYF

J gene: TRBJ2-7
clone size: few
V gene: TRBV27
D gene: -
CDR3 DNA: TGTGCCAGCAGTCCCCACGGGGGAACCTACGAGCAGTACTTC
CDR3 protein: CASSPHGGTYEQYF

J gene: TRBJ1-4
clone size: -
V gene: TRBV10-3
D gene: TRBD1
CDR3 DNA: TGTGCCATCAGTGGCGGACAGGGCATAGTGACTAAACTGTTTTTT
CDR3 protein: CAISGGQGIVTKLFF

J gene: TRBJ2-5
clone size: once
V gene: TRBV18
D gene: TRBD1
CDR3 DNA: TGTGCCAGCTCACCCGGACAGGGGAGGGAGACCCAGTACTTC
CDR3 protein: CASSPGQGRETQYF

J gene: TRBJ1-5
clone size: -
V gene: TRBV5-6
D gene: -
CDR3 DNA: TGTGCCAGCAGCTTGGCTGGCAGGGGTCAGCCCCAGCATTTT
CDR3 protein: CASSLAGRGQPQHF

J gene: TRBJ1-1
clone size: -
V gene: TRBV7-2
D gene: -
CDR3 DNA: TGTGCCAGCAGCTTTTCGGGGAACACTGAAGCTTTCTTT
CDR3 protein: CASSFSGNTEAFF

J gene: TRBJ2-3
clone size: -
V gene: TRBV24-1
D gene: TRBD2
CDR3 DNA: TGTGCCACCAGTAGCGGGGACTACACAGATACGCAGTATTTT
CDR3 protein: CATSSGDYTDTQYF

J gene: TRBJ2-2
clone size: -
V gene: TRBV2
D gene: TRBD1
CDR3 DNA: TGTGCCTCCGGATGGACAGGGGGAACCGGGGAGCTGTTTTTT
CDR3 protein: CASGWTGGTGELFF

J gene: TRBJ2-7
clone size: -
V gene: TRBV5-1
D gene: TRBD2
CDR3 DNA: TGCGCCAGCAGCTTTGGTAATAGCGGGTCCTCCTACGAGCAGTACTTC
CDR3 protein: CASSFGNSGSSYEQYF

J gene: TRBJ2-1
clone size: -
V gene: TRBV7-6
D gene: -
CDR3 DNA: TGTGCCAGCAGCTTAGGGAGGGCTATCCTGAGCTCCTACAATGAGCAGTTCTTC
CDR3 protein: CASSLGRAILSSYNEQFF

J gene: TRBJ2-1
clone size: -
V gene: TRBV20-1
D gene: TRBD1
CDR3 DNA: TGCAGTGCAGGGACAGGGACCAAGCAGTTCTTC
CDR3 protein: CSAGTGTKQFF

J gene: TRBJ2-7
clone size: -
V gene: TRBV14
D gene: TRBD2
CDR3 DNA: TGTGCCAGCAGCCATCCGGCTGGCGGGGGCTACGAGCAGTACTTC
CDR3 protein: CASSHPAGGGYEQYF

J gene: TRBJ2-1
clone size: -
V gene: TRBV11-1
D gene: -
CDR3 DNA: TGTGCCAGCAGCTTAGGGGACTGGGCCAATGAGCAGTTCTTC
CDR3 protein: CASSLGDWANEQFF

J gene: TRBJ1-1
clone size: few
V gene: TRBV7-8
D gene: -
CDR3 DNA: TGTGCCAGCAGCTTATTGGGCCGTGCTGAAGCTTTCTTT
CDR3 protein: CASSLLGRAEAFF

J gene: TRBJ1-1
clone size: -
V gene: TRBV18
D gene: TRBD1
CDR3 DNA: TGTGCCAGCTCACAGGGGGCGATGCAAAACACTGAAGCTTTCTTT
CDR3 protein: CASSQGAMQNTEAFF

J gene: TRBJ1-1
clone size: -
V gene: TRBV18
D gene: -
CDR3 DNA: TGTGCCAGCTCACCACAGGTTAGGGGAGGCACTGAAGCTTTCTTT
CDR3 protein: CASSPQVRGGTEAFF

J gene: TRBJ1-2
clone size: -
V gene: TRBV6-4
D gene: TRBD1
CDR3 DNA: TGTGCCAGCAGTCCGTCACCGGGACAGGGGGGCGGCTACACCTTC
CDR3 protein: CASSPSPGQGGGYTF

J gene: TRBJ2-7
clone size: -
V gene: TRBV6-5
D gene: TRBD2
CDR3 DNA: TGTGCCAGCAGCCAACCCGGGACTAGCGCCTACGAGCAGTACTTC
CDR3 protein: CASSQPGTSAYEQYF

J gene: TRBJ1-2
clone size: once
V gene: TRBV19
D gene: -
CDR3 DNA: TGTGCCAGTAGTATCGGCGGAGCTAACTATGGCTACACCTTC
CDR3 protein: CASSIGGANYGYTF

J gene: TRBJ1-4
clone size: -
V gene: TRBV4-3
D gene: -
CDR3 DNA: TGCGCCAGCAGCCAAGATCAATCTCCGGGGACTAATGAAAAACTGTTTTTT
CDR3 protein: CASSQDQSPGTNEKLFF

J gene: TRBJ2-1
clone size: -
V gene: TRBV4-2
D gene: -
CDR3 DNA: TGTGCCAGCAGGACACTAGGAATTTACAATGAGCAGTTCTTC
CDR3 protein: CASRTLGIYNEQFF

J gene: TRBJ2-3
clone size: once
V gene: TRBV4-1
D gene: TRBD1
CDR3 DNA: TGCGCCAGCAGCCAAGAACGGTCCTCGGGGCAGGGGGCAAGGAATACGCAGTATTTT
CDR3 protein: CASSQERSSGQGARNTQYF

J gene: TRBJ2-7
clone size: -
V gene: TRBV5-1
D gene: TRBD1
CDR3 DNA: TGCGCCAGCAGCTTGGCTCAGGGGGCAGGGGAGCAGTACTTC
CDR3 protein: CASSLAQGAGEQYF

J gene: TRBJ2-7
clone size: -
V gene: TRBV7-3
D gene: TRBD1
CDR3 DNA: TGTGCCAGCAGCCAGGGACAGGGGGCCTCCTACGAGCAGTACTTC
CDR3 protein: CASSQGQGASYEQYF

J gene: TRBJ1-5
clone size: -
V gene: TRBV29-1
D gene: TRBD1
CDR3 DNA: TGCAGCGTTATAACAGGGGGCGACCAGCCCCAGCATTTT
CDR3 protein: CSVITGGDQPQHF

J gene: TRBJ1-1
clone size: -
V gene: TRBV19
D gene: -
CDR3 DNA: TGTGCCAGTAGTATAGGTCAGGCCCCCGAAGCTTTCTTT
CDR3 protein: CASSIGQAPEAFF

J gene: TRBJ1-6
clone size: -
V gene: TRBV10-1
D gene: TRBD1
CDR3 DNA: TGCGCCAGCAGTCAGGGACAGCTTAATTCACCCCTCCACTTT
CDR3 protein: CASSQGQLNSPLHF

J gene: TRBJ1-2
clone size: -
V gene: TRBV2
D gene: TRBD1
CDR3 DNA: TGTGCCAGCACCTCGGGACAGGGCAGCGGCTACACCTTC
CDR3 protein: CASTSGQGSGYTF

J gene: TRBJ1-1
clone size: -
V gene: TRBV9
D gene: -
CDR3 DNA: TGTGCCAGCAGCGTAACAGGACAGTCTGAAGCTTTCTTT
CDR3 protein: CASSVTGQSEAFF

J gene: TRBJ1-5
clone size: -
V gene: TRBV3-1/TRBV3-2
D gene: -
CDR3 DNA: TGTGCCAGCAGCCAACAGGGTTCTGGCAATCAGCCCCAGCATTTT
CDR3 protein: CASSQQGSGNQPQHF

J gene: TRBJ2-1
clone size: once
V gene: TRBV6-2/TRBV6-3
D gene: -
CDR3 DNA: TGTGCCAGTAGCGAAGTTGAGTGGCGGGCACCCCGGAATGAGCAGTTCTTC
CDR3 protein: CASSEVEWRAPRNEQFF

J gene: TRBJ1-1
clone size: -
V gene: TRBV6-5
D gene: -
CDR3 DNA: TGTGCCAGCAGTTTAAACATTCTGAACACTGAAGCTTTCTTT
CDR3 protein: CASSLNILNTEAFF

J gene: TRBJ2-6
clone size: -
V gene: TRBV19
D gene: TRBD1
CDR3 DNA: TGTGCCAGTAGTATAGTCGGGACAGGGTTCTCTGGGGCCAACGTCCTGACTTTC
CDR3 protein: CASSIVGTGFSGANVLTF

J gene: TRBJ2-2
clone size: -
V gene: TRBV29-1
D gene: TRBD2
CDR3 DNA: TGCAGCGCCGACCGGGGGGGGAACACCGGGGAGCTGTTTTTT
CDR3 protein: CSADRGGNTGELFF

J gene: TRBJ2-3
clone size: -
V gene: TRBV20-1
D gene: -
CDR3 DNA: TGCAGTGCTTCAACAGATACGCAGTATTTT
CDR3 protein: CSASTDTQYF

J gene: TRBJ2-2
clone size: -
V gene: TRBV7-2
D gene: -
CDR3 DNA: TGTGCCAGCAGCTACGGGGGTGACACCGGGGAGCTGTTTTTT
CDR3 protein: CASSYGGDTGELFF